This T cell receptor (beta chain) was sequenced for a study of T cell responses to AZD1222 COVID-19 vaccine. Overall study results and limits: Spike-wide coverage was observed for vaccine-associated CD4 TCRs, with dominant responses at 160-218 and 743-854.

Comments on this clone: Its target is unknown.

Profiled with immunoSEQ multiplex PCR; TCRdb holds only in-frame clones, not every one. The data contain under 150,000 clones, 93% of them singletons. V dropped 2 bases and J dropped 1 base, with 17 bases sitting between them. The germline V gene encodes CDR1 ENHRY and CDR2 SYGVKD. This CDR3 comprises 17 residues. The material was peripheral blood, obtained on day 0 of AZD1222 vaccination. The sequence was collected from an adult in good health. The genes are TRBV10-3 and TRBJ1-1; maybe TRBD1 (5 bases). The CDR3 nucleotides are TGTGCCATCAGTGAGGGGCTGGGGGGACTCAAGAACACTGAAGCTTTCTTT. This codes for CAISEGLGGLKNTEAFF.